One and the same sample provided the 11 T cell receptor beta chains below, sequenced in a study of siplizumab effects on memory and regulatory T cells. Produced via immunoSEQ multiplex PCR; TCRdb's table is partial and in-frame only. The profile shows fewer than 80,000 clones, 93% of them singletons. What was sequenced was CD8+ T cells sorted from blood. The receptors come from a human donor in good health.

The chain employs TRBV27 and TRBJ2-3, with D uncertain. CDR1 is MNHEY and CDR2 is SMNVEV in the germline V gene (reference sequence). With 5 bases removed from V and 2 bases from J, the gap between germline ends came to 8 bases. The CDR3 totals 13 residues. DNA of the CDR3: TGTGCCAGCAGTCAGATCGACACAGATACGCAGTATTTT. The encoded protein is CASSQIDTDTQYF.

This CDR3 reads CASSLVDRGQDEQYF. The CDR3 DNA reads TGTGCCAGCAGCTTAGTCGACAGGGGGCAGGACGAGCAGTACTTC. The J gene is TRBJ2-7, the V gene TRBV7-2; 10 bases line up with TRBD1. This CDR3 has 15 residues. The germline CDR1 and CDR2 sequences are SGHTA and FQGNSA. Trimming removed 1 base from V and 5 bases from J; junction bases left unmatched: 5.

V is TRBV28 and J is TRBJ2-3; TRBD1 is a possible D gene (8 bases). This CDR3 comprises 16 residues. V lost 6 bases, J lost 2 bases, and 18 bases lay in between. Germline assignment: CDR1 MDHEN and CDR2 SYDVKM. CDR3 coding DNA: TGTGCCAGCAGACTACAGGGGGAGGGGGCCACAGATACGCAGTATTTT. It yields the protein CASRLQGEGATDTQYF.

This clone appeared once. The chain has TRBV27 and TRBJ2-7; no definite D call. Germline assignment: CDR1 MNHEY and CDR2 SMNVEV (reference sequence). The CDR3 covers 14 residues. The V end was cut by 2 bases, the J end by 6 bases, with 14 bases between. CDR3 region: CASSLALGGFEQYF. The CDR3, as DNA: TGTGCCAGCAGTTTAGCCCTGGGTGGGTTCGAGCAGTACTTC.

About this clone itself: The same CDR3 is also encoded by other DNA sequences in this sample. The genes are TRBV27 and TRBJ2-1, with TRBD2 matching 8 bases. Per the germline V gene, CDR1 is MNHEY and CDR2 is SMNVEV (reference sequence). With 6 bases clipped from V and 3 bases from J, the junction kept 4 bases outside the gene matches. The length of the CDR3 is 14 residues. CDR3 in amino acids: CASSGGAGYNEQFF. For the CDR3, the DNA is TGTGCCAGCAGCGGGGGGGCTGGCTACAATGAGCAGTTCTTC.

Concerning this clone itself: The sample holds other DNA sequences that translate to the same CDR3. V is TRBV7-3 and J is TRBJ2-3, with D possibly TRBD2 on 6 matching bases. Germline V gene data show CDR1 as SGHTA and CDR2 as FQGTGA. The length of the CDR3 is 15 residues. Trimming pared 0 bases from V and 0 bases from J, leaving 7 bases between. The chain's CDR3 is CASSLTGGSTDTQYF. For the CDR3, the DNA is TGTGCCAGCAGCTTAACGGGGGGAAGCACAGATACGCAGTATTTT.

CDR3 amino acids: CSVGMAEAFF. The CDR3 nucleotides read TGCAGCGTCGGGATGGCTGAAGCTTTCTTT. This chain connects TRBV29-1 to TRBJ1-1, with D unclear. V was cut by 6 bases and J by 6 bases, with 8 bases left in between. CDR3 length equals 10 residues. Germline values: CDR1 SQVTM, CDR2 ANQGSEA.

The rearrangement joins TRBV14 to TRBJ2-1; D not certain. This CDR3 spans 13 amino acids. Trimming removed 10 bases at V and 0 bases at J, with 10 bases between. Germline V gene lookup returns CDR1 SGHDN and CDR2 FVKESK. DNA for the CDR3: TGTGCCACCGCCCTTAGCTCCTACAATGAGCAGTTCTTC. Its translation is CATALSSYNEQFF.

This chain joins TRBV10-3 and TRBJ1-1; possible D gene TRBD1, 5 bases. The CDR3 spans 16 residues. Trimming left V 4 bases short and J 0 bases short, with 15 bases between. From germline, CDR1 is ENHRY and CDR2 SYGVKD. The CDR3 spells CAISGGSLSMNTEAFF. CDR3 in DNA: TGTGCCATCAGTGGGGGGAGCCTCTCTATGAACACTGAAGCTTTCTTT.

The chain combines TRBV5-4 with TRBJ2-7; TRBD2 agrees at 10 bases. The ends lost 0 bases at V and 2 bases at J; junction bases unmatched: 2. There are 15 residues in the CDR3. Germline CDR1 is SGHNT and CDR2 is YYREEE (reference sequence). The CDR3 nucleotides read TGTGCCAGCAGCTTGGGAGCGGGGGGGACCTACGAGCAGTACTTC. Amino acid sequence: CASSLGAGGTYEQYF.

The chain employs TRBV18 and TRBJ2-3, with 9 positions matching TRBD2. The CDR3 is 18 amino acids. With 1 base clipped from V and 3 bases from J, the junction kept 11 bases outside the gene matches. In germline, CDR1 is KGHSH, CDR2 LQKENI. The CDR3 DNA is TGTGCCAGCTCACCACTGTTGAACGCGGGGGGGCTGACAGATACGCAGTATTTT. Protein product: CASSPLLNAGGLTDTQYF.